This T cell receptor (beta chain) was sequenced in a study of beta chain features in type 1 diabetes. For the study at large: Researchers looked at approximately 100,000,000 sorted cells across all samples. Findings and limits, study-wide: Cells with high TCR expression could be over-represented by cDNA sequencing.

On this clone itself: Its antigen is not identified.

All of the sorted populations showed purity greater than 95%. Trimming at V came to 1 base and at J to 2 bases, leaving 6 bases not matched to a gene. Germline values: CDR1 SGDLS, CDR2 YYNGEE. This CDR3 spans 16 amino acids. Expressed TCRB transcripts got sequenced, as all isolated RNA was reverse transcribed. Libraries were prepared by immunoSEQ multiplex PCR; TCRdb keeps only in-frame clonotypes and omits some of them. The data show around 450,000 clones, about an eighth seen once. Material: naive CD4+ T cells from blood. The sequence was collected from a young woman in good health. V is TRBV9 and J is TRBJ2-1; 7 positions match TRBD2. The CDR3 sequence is CASSVSGRVTYNEQFF. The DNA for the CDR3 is TGTGCCAGCAGCGTAAGTGGGAGGGTTACCTACAATGAGCAGTTCTTC.